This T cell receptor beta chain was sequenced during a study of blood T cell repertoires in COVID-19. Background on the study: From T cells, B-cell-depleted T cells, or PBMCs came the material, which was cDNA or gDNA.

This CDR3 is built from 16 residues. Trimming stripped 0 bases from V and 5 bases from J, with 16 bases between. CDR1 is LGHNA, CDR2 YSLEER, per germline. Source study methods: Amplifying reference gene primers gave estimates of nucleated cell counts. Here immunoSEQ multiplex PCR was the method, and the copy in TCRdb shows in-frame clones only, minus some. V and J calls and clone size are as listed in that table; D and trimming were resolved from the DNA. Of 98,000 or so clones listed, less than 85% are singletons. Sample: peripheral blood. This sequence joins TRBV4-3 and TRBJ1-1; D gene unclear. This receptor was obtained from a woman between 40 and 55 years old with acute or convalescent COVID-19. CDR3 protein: CASSQDWREEGTEAFF. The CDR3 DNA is TGCGCCAGCAGCCAAGATTGGAGGGAGGAAGGTACTGAAGCTTTCTTT.